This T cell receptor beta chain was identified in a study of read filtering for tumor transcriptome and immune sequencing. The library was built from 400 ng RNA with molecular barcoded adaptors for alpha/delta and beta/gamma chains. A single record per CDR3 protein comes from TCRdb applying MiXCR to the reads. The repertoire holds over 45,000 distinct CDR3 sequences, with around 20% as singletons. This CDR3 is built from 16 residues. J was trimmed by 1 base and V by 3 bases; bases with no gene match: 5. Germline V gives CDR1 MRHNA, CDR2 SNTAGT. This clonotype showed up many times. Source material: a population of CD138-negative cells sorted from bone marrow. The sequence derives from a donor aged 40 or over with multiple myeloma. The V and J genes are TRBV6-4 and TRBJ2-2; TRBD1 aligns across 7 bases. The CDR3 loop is CASSEQGLRNTGELFF. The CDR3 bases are TGTGCCAGCAGTGAACAGGGGCTGAGGAACACCGGGGAGCTGTTTTTT.